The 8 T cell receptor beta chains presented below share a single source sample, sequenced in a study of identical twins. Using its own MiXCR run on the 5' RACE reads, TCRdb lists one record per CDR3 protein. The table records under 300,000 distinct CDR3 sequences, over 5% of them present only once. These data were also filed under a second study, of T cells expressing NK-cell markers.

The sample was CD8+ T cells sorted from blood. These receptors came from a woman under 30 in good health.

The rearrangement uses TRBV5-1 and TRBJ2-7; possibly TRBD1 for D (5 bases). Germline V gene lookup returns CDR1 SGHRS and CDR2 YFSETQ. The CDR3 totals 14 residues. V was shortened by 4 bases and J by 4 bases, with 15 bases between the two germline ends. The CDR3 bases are TGCGCCAGCAGCACCTCAGGGATGGGTTACGAGCAGTACTTC. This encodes CASSTSGMGYEQYF. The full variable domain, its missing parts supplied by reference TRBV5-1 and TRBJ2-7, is KAGVTQTPRYLIKTRGQQVTLSCSPISGHRSVSWYQQTPGQGLQFLFEYFSETQRNKGNFPGRFSGRQFSNSRSEMNVSTLELGDSALYLCASSTSGMGYEQYFGPGTRLTVT.

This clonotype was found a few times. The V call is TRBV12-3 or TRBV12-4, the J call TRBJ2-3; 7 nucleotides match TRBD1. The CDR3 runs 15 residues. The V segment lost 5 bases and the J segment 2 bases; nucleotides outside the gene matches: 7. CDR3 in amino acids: CASSPLGQTTDTQYF. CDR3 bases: TGTGCCAGCAGTCCACTGGGACAGACCACAGATACGCAGTATTTT.

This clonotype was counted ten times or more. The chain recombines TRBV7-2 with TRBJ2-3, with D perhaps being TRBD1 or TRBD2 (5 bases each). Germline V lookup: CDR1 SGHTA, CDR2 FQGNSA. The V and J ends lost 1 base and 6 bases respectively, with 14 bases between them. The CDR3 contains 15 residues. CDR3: CASSLDGGVRDTQYF. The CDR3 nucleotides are TGTGCCAGCAGCTTAGATGGGGGTGTAAGGGATACGCAGTATTTT.

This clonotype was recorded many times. Written as DNA, the CDR3 is TGTGCCATTATGGACAGAGAAGAGACCCAGTACTTC. Its translation is CAIMDREETQYF. This chain joins TRBV10-3 and TRBJ2-5; the D gene is possibly TRBD1 (6 bases). Germline CDR1 ENHRY, CDR2 SYGVKD. V lost 9 bases and J lost 3, with 11 bases in between. The CDR3 is 12 residues long.

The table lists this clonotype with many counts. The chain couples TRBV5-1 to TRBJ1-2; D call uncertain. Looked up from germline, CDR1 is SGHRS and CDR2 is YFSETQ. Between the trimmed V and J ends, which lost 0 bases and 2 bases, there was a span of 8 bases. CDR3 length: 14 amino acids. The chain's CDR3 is CASSLEDVNYGYTF. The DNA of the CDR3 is TGCGCCAGCAGCTTGGAGGATGTGAACTATGGCTACACCTTC. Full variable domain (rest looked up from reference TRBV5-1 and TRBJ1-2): KAGVTQTPRYLIKTRGQQVTLSCSPISGHRSVSWYQQTPGQGLQFLFEYFSETQRNKGNFPGRFSGRQFSNSRSEMNVSTLELGDSALYLCASSLEDVNYGYTFGSGTRLTVV.

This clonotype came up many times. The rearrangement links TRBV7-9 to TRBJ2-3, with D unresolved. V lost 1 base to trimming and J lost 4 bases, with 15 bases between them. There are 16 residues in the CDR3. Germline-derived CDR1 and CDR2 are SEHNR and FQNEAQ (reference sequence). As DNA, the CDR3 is TGTGCCAGCAGCTTAGTCGCGGTTTCAGCAGCAGATACGCAGTATTTT. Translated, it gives CASSLVAVSAADTQYF.

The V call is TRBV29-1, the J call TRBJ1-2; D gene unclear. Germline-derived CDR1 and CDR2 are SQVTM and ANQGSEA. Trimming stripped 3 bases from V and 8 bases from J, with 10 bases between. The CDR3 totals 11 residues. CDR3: CSVEMREGYTF. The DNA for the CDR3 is TGCAGCGTTGAGATGAGGGAAGGCTACACCTTC. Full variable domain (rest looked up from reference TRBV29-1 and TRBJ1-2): SAVISQKPSRDICQRGTSLTIQCQVDSQVTMMFWYRQQPGQSLTLIATANQGSEATYESGFVIDKFPISRPNLTFSTLTVSNMSPEDSSIYLCSVEMREGYTFGSGTRLTVV.

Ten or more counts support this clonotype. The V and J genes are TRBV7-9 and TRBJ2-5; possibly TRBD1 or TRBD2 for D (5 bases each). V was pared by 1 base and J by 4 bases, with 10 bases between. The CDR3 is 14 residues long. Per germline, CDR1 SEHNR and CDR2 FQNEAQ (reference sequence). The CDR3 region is CASSLVGGPETQYF. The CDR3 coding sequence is TGTGCCAGCAGCTTAGTTGGGGGACCAGAGACCCAGTACTTC.